Presented here are 27 T cell receptor beta chains from one specimen sequenced in a study of identical twins. One entry per CDR3 protein results from TCRdb running MiXCR on the 5' RACE reads. The sample includes around 1.7 million distinct CDR3 sequences, about 32% seen only once; the top ten take around 0.25%. Sequenced material: cord blood. The origin of the receptors is a newborn girl in good health.

The V gene is TRBV27, the J gene TRBJ2-1, with D perhaps assigned TRBD1 or TRBD2 (5 bases each). The CDR3 covers 13 residues. Per germline, CDR1 MNHEY and CDR2 SMNVEV (reference sequence). The ends were cut back, 7 bases at V and 10 bases at J, with 17 bases in the middle. The DNA of the CDR3 is TGTGCCAGCACAGGGACCACCTACGCCGAGCAGTTCTTC. Its protein product is CASTGTTYAEQFF.

The V and J genes are TRBV21-1 and TRBJ2-7; the table names TRBD1, a call not compared with the DNA. TRBV21-1 is labeled a pseudogene. CDR3 length: 15 residues. CDR3 region: CASSKKDREGYEQYF. CDR3 coding DNA: TGTGCCAGCAGCAAAAAAGACAGGGAGGGCTACGAGCAGTACTTC.

The sample holds a few counts of this clonotype. The V gene is TRBV4-1, the J gene TRBJ2-3, with a possible D match to TRBD2 (5 bases). Germline V CDR1 and CDR2: MGHRA, YSYEKL. V lost 1 base to trimming and J lost 2 bases, with 13 bases between them. This CDR3 is 16 amino acids long. CDR3 protein: CASSQAAGLNTDTQYF. The CDR3 DNA reads as TGCGCCAGCAGCCAAGCTGCGGGTCTAAACACAGATACGCAGTATTTT.

Only a few counts were recorded for this clonotype. J is TRBJ2-5 and V is TRBV6-5, with TRBD2 as a possible D gene (6 bases). CDR1 is MNHEY, CDR2 SVGAGI, per germline. This CDR3 comprises 16 residues. The V end was cut by 0 bases, the J end by 2 bases, with 13 bases between. This chain's CDR3 is CASSYSQGSGQETQYF. The CDR3 coding sequence is TGTGCCAGCAGTTACTCTCAGGGTAGCGGACAAGAGACCCAGTACTTC.

V usage is TRBV20-1 and J usage is TRBJ2-3; 9 positions agree with TRBD2. Trimming took 2 bases from V and 0 from J; bases not matched to a gene: 12. Germline lookup yields CDR1 DFQATT and CDR2 SNEGSKA (reference sequence). CDR3 length: 18 residues. The CDR3 sequence is CSARLGSGGSTSTDTQYF. As DNA, the CDR3 is TGCAGTGCTAGATTAGGTAGCGGGGGATCCACTAGCACAGATACGCAGTATTTT.

This clonotype came up a few times. The genes are TRBV5-1 and TRBJ2-7; TRBD1 matches 10 bases. Unmatched junction bases numbered 11, after V lost 2 bases and J lost 3 bases. This CDR3 contains 17 residues. CDR1 and CDR2 (germline): SGHRS, YFSETQ. The CDR3 sequence is CASSLASQGQGIYEQYF. The CDR3 region has the DNA TGCGCCAGCAGCTTAGCAAGCCAGGGACAGGGGATCTACGAGCAGTACTTC.

Worth noting for this clonotype: Germline and junction disagree at one end, which may indicate a read error. The rearrangement links TRBV3-1 to TRBJ1-2; possibly TRBD1 for D (5 bases). There are 14 residues in the CDR3. Germline V gene sequence: CDR1 LGHDT, CDR2 YNNKEL (reference sequence). This CDR3 reads CASSQAGSDYSYTF. CDR3 DNA: TGTGCCAGCAGCCAAGCAGGGTCGGACTATAGCTACACCTTC.

The V and J genes are TRBV4-1 and TRBJ2-4; weak D call: TRBD2 (6 bases). Matching the DNA end better, TRBJ2-7 makes the J call doubtful. Per the germline V gene, CDR1 is MGHRA and CDR2 is YSYEKL. CDR3 length: 19 amino acids. In DNA form, the CDR3 reads TGCGCCAGCAGCCAAGATACCCAAGCGGGTCTAGTGGCGTCCTACGAGCAGTACTTC. Translating gives CASSQDTQAGLVASYEQYF.

This clonotype was found a few times. CDR3 coding DNA: TGTGCCAGCAGCTTAGGCATTAAAGGGGTACTGGGCTACACCTTC. Translation: CASSLGIKGVLGYTF. V gene TRBV13 combines with J gene TRBJ1-2; D may be TRBD1 (5 bases). Trimming pared 0 bases from V and 8 bases from J, leaving 16 bases between. The germline V gene encodes CDR1 PRHDT and CDR2 FYEKMQ (reference sequence). This CDR3 comprises 15 residues. Using reference TRBV13 and TRBJ1-2 for the parts outside the CDR3, the full variable domain is AAGVIQSPRHLIKEKRETATLKCYPIPRHDTVYWYQQGPGQDPQFLISFYEKMQSDKGSIPDRFSAQQFSDYHSELNMSSLELGDSALYFCASSLGIKGVLGYTFGSGTRLTVV.

DNA of the CDR3: TGTGCCAGCAACCAAACACTTACCGGGAGCTACGAGCAGTACTTC. Its translation is CASNQTLTGSYEQYF. V gene TRBV27 combines with J gene TRBJ2-5; D is perhaps TRBD2 (6 bases). The better agreement between TRBJ2-7 and the DNA end casts doubt on the J call. CDR3 length: 15 amino acids. Germline assignment: CDR1 MNHEY and CDR2 SMNVEV (reference sequence).

Details on this clonotype: An end of the junction does not agree with germline; a read error may underlie this. The rearrangement links TRBV25-1 to TRBJ2-7; 8 bases match TRBD1. CDR1 and CDR2 from the germline V gene are MGHDK and SYGVNS. This CDR3 has 13 amino acids. The CDR3 region has the DNA TGTGCCGGCAGTAAACAGGGGGCCTACGAGCAGTACTTC. It translates to CAGSKQGAYEQYF.

This sequence joins TRBV9 and TRBJ1-2; no clear D. Germline CDR1 SGDLS, CDR2 YYNGEE. The CDR3 is 13 residues long. With 0 bases removed from V and 4 bases from J, the gap between germline ends came to 7 bases. CDR3 in DNA: TGTGCCAGCAGCGTAGGGTCCGGCTATGGCTACACCTTC. Residues: CASSVGSGYGYTF.

The rearrangement links TRBV6-5 to TRBJ2-4; the D is unclear. V lost 6 bases, J lost 6 bases, and 21 bases lay in between. CDR3 length equals 16 residues. Looked up from germline, CDR1 is MNHEY and CDR2 is SVGAGI. The CDR3 coding sequence is TGTGCCAGCAGCGCCGAGTGGGTAGCCTCGAGAAACATTCAGTACTTC. This sequence encodes CASSAEWVASRNIQYF.

The chain has TRBV4-1 and TRBJ1-4; D gene unclear. Germline loops: CDR1 MGHRA, CDR2 YSYEKL. Between the trimmed V and J ends, which lost 4 bases and 0 bases, there was a span of 15 bases. The CDR3 consists of 17 residues. The DNA for the CDR3 is TGCGCCAGCAGCCGACGTACCGATATTGCAACTAATGAAAAACTGTTTTTT. Amino acid sequence: CASSRRTDIATNEKLFF.

This chain uses TRBV19 with TRBJ1-1, with 7 bases fitting TRBD1. The germline V gene has CDR1 LNHDA and CDR2 SQIVND (reference sequence). This CDR3 contains 13 residues. V lost 4 bases and J lost 6; bases outside the gene matches: 5. The CDR3 nucleotides are TGTGCCAGTAGTAACAGGGGTCGCTCTGAAGCTTTCTTT. Translating gives CASSNRGRSEAFF.

There are many counts of this clonotype. This chain uses TRBV13 with TRBJ2-7; no clear D gene. Deletions cut 5 bases from V and 4 bases from J, with 12 bases between. CDR3 size: 13 residues. The germline V gene has CDR1 PRHDT and CDR2 FYEKMQ (reference sequence). DNA of the CDR3: TGTGCCAGCAGCCGTGGGTCCGGATACGAGCAGTACTTC. Translated: CASSRGSGYEQYF.

V is TRBV28 and J is TRBJ2-4, with 7 bases fitting TRBD2. Near its end, the DNA agrees better with TRBJ2-7, so the J call may be wrong. In germline, CDR1 is MDHEN, CDR2 SYDVKM. The CDR3 covers 14 residues. CDR3 amino acids: CASSFPGGRYEQYF. Written as DNA, the CDR3 is TGTGCCAGCAGTTTCCCGGGAGGAAGGTACGAGCAGTACTTC.

The chain recombines TRBV9 with TRBJ2-5; D uncertain. Germline lookup yields CDR1 SGDLS and CDR2 YYNGEE. There are 15 residues in the CDR3. Deletions cut 4 bases from V and 2 bases from J, with 15 bases between. CDR3 coding DNA: TGTGCCAGCAGCAAAAGGGCCCTGACACAAGAGACCCAGTACTTC. The encoded protein is CASSKRALTQETQYF.

This chain uses TRBV5-5 with TRBJ1-2; no firm D call. Trimming pared 0 bases from V and 4 bases from J, leaving 13 bases between. CDR1 and CDR2 (germline): SGHKS, YYEKEE (reference sequence). This CDR3 has 15 amino acids. CDR3 coding DNA: TGTGCCAGCAGCTTGGAGGGTCGGAAATCCTATGGCTACACCTTC. Amino acid sequence: CASSLEGRKSYGYTF.

The chain links TRBV12-3 or TRBV12-4 to TRBJ2-1, with TRBD1 matching over 7 bases. V lost 3 bases to trimming and J lost 6 bases; unmatched junction nucleotides: 8. The CDR3 consists of 15 residues. The CDR3 spells CASSFPGQSRNEQFF. CDR3 nucleotide sequence: TGTGCCAGCAGTTTTCCGGGACAGTCCCGCAATGAGCAGTTCTTC.

This chain connects TRBV12-3 or TRBV12-4 to TRBJ2-3; D perhaps matches TRBD2 (6 bases). The CDR3 is made up of 14 amino acids. Between the trimmed V and J ends, which lost 1 base and 11 bases, there was a span of 16 bases. CDR3 DNA: TGTGCCAGCAGTTTAGTTGGGACGGGGAGGAGGCAGTATTTT. This translates into CASSLVGTGRRQYF.

The chain joins TRBV14 to TRBJ1-1; D perhaps matches TRBD1 (6 bases). This CDR3 is 16 amino acids long. The germline CDR1 and CDR2 sequences are SGHDN and FVKESK. The ends were cut back, 1 base at V and 6 bases at J, with 18 bases in the middle. The CDR3 spells CASSQVSASGAPEAFF. The CDR3 DNA sequence: TGTGCCAGCAGCCAAGTGTCAGCCTCGGGGGCTCCTGAAGCTTTCTTT.

The chain is built from TRBV5-1 and TRBJ2-3; maybe TRBD2 (6 bases). The CDR3 has 13 residues. V was pared by 0 bases and J by 8 bases, with 10 bases between. Germline CDR1 and CDR2: SGHRS and YFSETQ. CDR3 coding DNA: TGCGCCAGCAGCTTGGAGGCCGGGAGTACGCAGTATTTT. Protein: CASSLEAGSTQYF.

This clonotype was counted many times. The chain's CDR3 is CASSFPQGRQETQYF. The DNA of the CDR3 is TGTGCCAGCAGTTTCCCCCAGGGTCGCCAAGAGACCCAGTACTTC. The chain couples TRBV28 to TRBJ2-5, with D maybe TRBD1 (5 bases). The CDR3 covers 15 residues. V gave up 3 bases and J gave up 1 base, with 12 bases separating them. Germline loops: CDR1 MDHEN, CDR2 SYDVKM.

The table lists this clonotype with a few counts. The J gene is TRBJ2-3, the V gene TRBV28; either TRBD1 or TRBD2 may supply D (5 bases each). Per germline, CDR1 MDHEN and CDR2 SYDVKM. The ends were cut back, 7 bases at V and 14 bases at J, with 22 bases in the middle. The CDR3 consists of 13 residues. The CDR3 reads CASTTADGTRPYF. DNA for the CDR3: TGTGCCAGCACCACAGCAGACGGGACCCGCCCGTATTTT.

This clonotype has more than one count but fewer than ten. The chain recombines TRBV11-2 with TRBJ1-1; D unclear. Deletions cut 1 base from V and 4 bases from J, with 10 bases between. This CDR3 contains 14 residues. From germline, CDR1 is SGHAT and CDR2 FQNNGV. CDR3 DNA: TGTGCCAGCAGCTTAGTAACGGTTCCCACTGAAGCTTTCTTT. It is translated as CASSLVTVPTEAFF.

The chain joins TRBV16 to TRBJ2-7; 8 bases line up with TRBD1. Germline V gene lookup returns CDR1 KGHSY and CDR2 FQNENV. This CDR3 spans 15 amino acids. With V trimmed by 5 bases and J by 2 bases, 8 bases remained unmatched. This CDR3 reads CASSTIRTGPYEQYF. CDR3 coding DNA: TGTGCCAGCAGCACTATCCGGACAGGGCCCTACGAGCAGTACTTC.